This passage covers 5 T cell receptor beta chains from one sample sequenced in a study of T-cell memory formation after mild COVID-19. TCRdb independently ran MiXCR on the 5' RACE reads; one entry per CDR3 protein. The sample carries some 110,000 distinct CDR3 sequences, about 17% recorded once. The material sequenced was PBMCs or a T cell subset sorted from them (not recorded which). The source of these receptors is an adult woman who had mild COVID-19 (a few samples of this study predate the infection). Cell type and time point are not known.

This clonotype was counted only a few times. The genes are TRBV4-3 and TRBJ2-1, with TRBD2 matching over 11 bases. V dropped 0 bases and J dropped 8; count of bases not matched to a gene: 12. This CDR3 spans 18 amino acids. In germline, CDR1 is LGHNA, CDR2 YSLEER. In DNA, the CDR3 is TGCGCCAGCAGCCAAGAGACGGGTACTAGCGGGAGAGGGGATGAGCAGTTCTTC. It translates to CASSQETGTSGRGDEQFF.

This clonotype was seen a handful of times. This CDR3 reads CASRQTGGITGELFF. CDR3 DNA sequence: TGTGCCAGCAGACAGACAGGGGGGATAACCGGGGAGCTGTTTTTT. This sequence joins TRBV6-1 and TRBJ2-2; TRBD1 agrees at 9 bases. CDR1 is MNHNS and CDR2 is SASEGT in the germline V gene. The CDR3 contains 15 residues. V gave up 6 bases and J gave up 5 bases; unmatched junction bases: 7.

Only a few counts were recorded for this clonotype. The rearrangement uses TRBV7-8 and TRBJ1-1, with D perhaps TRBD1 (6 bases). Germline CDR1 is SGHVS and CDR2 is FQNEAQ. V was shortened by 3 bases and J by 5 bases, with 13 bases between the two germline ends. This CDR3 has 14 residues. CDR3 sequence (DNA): TGTGCCAGCAGCTTCGCAGGGGATAAAACTGAAGCTTTCTTT. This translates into CASSFAGDKTEAFF. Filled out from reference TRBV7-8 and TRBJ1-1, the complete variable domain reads GAGVSQSPRYKVAKRGQDVALRCDPISGHVSLFWYQQALGQGPEFLTYFQNEAQLDKSGLPSDRFFAERPEGSVSTLKIQRTQQEDSAVYLCASSFAGDKTEAFFGQGTRLTVV.

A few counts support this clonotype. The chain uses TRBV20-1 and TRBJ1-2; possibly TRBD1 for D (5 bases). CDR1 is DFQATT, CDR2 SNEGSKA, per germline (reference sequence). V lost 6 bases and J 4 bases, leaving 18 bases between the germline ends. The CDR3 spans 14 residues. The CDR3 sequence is CSAELSGDFYGYTF. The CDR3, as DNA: TGCAGTGCAGAACTCTCCGGGGACTTCTATGGCTACACCTTC.

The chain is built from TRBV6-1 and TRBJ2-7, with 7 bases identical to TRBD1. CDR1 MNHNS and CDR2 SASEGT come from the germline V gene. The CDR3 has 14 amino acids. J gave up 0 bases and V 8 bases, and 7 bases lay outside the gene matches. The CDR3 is CASGSQGSSYEQYF. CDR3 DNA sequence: TGTGCCAGCGGTTCACAGGGGAGCTCCTACGAGCAGTACTTC.